The 22 T cell receptor beta chains reported below all come from one sample, sequenced in a study of T cell responses to AZD1222 COVID-19 vaccine. Sequenced by immunoSEQ multiplex PCR; TCRdb stores in-frame clones only, minus some. The sample lists roughly 100,000 clones, roughly nine tenths occurring once. The sample here was peripheral blood, taken on day 0 of AZD1222 vaccination. All receptors come from an adult in good health.

The chain has TRBV7-3 and TRBJ2-1; 7 bases match TRBD2. V lost 2 bases, J lost 4 bases, and 8 bases stayed unmatched. Germline V gene sequence: CDR1 SGHTA, CDR2 FQGTGA. The length of the CDR3 is 16 residues. The DNA for the CDR3 is TGTGCCAGCAGCTTAGCCGGGACTACTATATACAATGAGCAGTTCTTC. Residues: CASSLAGTTIYNEQFF.

This clone was observed once. This chain joins TRBV6-5 and TRBJ1-5; TRBD1 matches 7 bases. Germline-derived CDR1 and CDR2 are MNHEY and SVGAGI. The V gene end was trimmed by 10 bases and the J gene end by 3 bases; junction bases not matched to a gene: 12. This CDR3 contains 15 residues. The CDR3 loop is CATRERGQPNQPQHF. CDR3 DNA sequence: TGTGCCACCAGGGAGAGGGGACAGCCCAATCAGCCCCAGCATTTT.

The rearrangement uses TRBV6-5 and TRBJ1-6, with TRBD1 identical over 9 bases. The germline CDR1 and CDR2 sequences are MNHEY and SVGAGI. This CDR3 has 15 residues. With V trimmed by 5 bases and J by 6 bases, 5 bases remained unmatched. DNA of the CDR3: TGTGCCAGCAGTCCCGGGACAGGGCGTAATTCACCCCTCCACTTT. Its translation: CASSPGTGRNSPLHF.

The CDR3 here is CASSYSVAGAPYEQYF. CDR3 nucleotide sequence: TGTGCCAGCAGTTACTCGGTAGCGGGAGCCCCCTACGAGCAGTACTTC. The chain links TRBV6-6 to TRBJ2-7; 9 positions agree with TRBD2. The CDR3 covers 16 residues. Looked up from germline, CDR1 is MNHNY and CDR2 is SVGAGI (reference sequence). The V gene end was trimmed by 0 bases and the J gene end by 2 bases; junction bases not matched to a gene: 5.

The V call is TRBV29-1, the J call TRBJ1-5; D may be TRBD1 (5 bases). The V gene lost 6 bases and the J gene lost 3 bases, with 9 bases spanning the gap. Germline-derived CDR1 and CDR2 are SQVTM and ANQGSEA. CDR3 length equals 12 residues. CDR3: CSVRQSNQPQHF. Here the CDR3 DNA reads TGCAGCGTCCGACAGTCCAATCAGCCCCAGCATTTT.

The rearrangement links TRBV28 to TRBJ1-4, with 8 bases that match TRBD1. V was pared by 7 bases and J by 8 bases, with 9 bases of the junction left unmatched. CDR1 and CDR2 (germline): MDHEN, SYDVKM. CDR3 length equals 14 residues. For the CDR3, the DNA is TGTGCCAGCACGACCGGGACAGGAAGGGAAAAACTGTTTTTT. Its protein product is CASTTGTGREKLFF.

Details on this clone: This sample also contains other DNA sequences that code for the same CDR3. This chain connects TRBV5-1 to TRBJ2-5; no clear D gene. CDR1 and CDR2 (germline): SGHRS, YFSETQ. Between the trimmed V and J ends, which lost 2 bases and 3 bases, there was a span of 2 bases. The CDR3 is 11 residues long. CDR3 region: CASSLEETQYF. The CDR3 DNA reads as TGCGCCAGCAGCTTAGAAGAGACCCAGTACTTC. Full variable domain (rest looked up from reference TRBV5-1 and TRBJ2-5): KAGVTQTPRYLIKTRGQQVTLSCSPISGHRSVSWYQQTPGQGLQFLFEYFSETQRNKGNFPGRFSGRQFSNSRSEMNVSTLELGDSALYLCASSLEETQYFGPGTRLLVL.

The J gene is TRBJ1-1, the V gene TRBV28; D possibly corresponds to TRBD1 (5 bases). Germline V gene lookup returns CDR1 MDHEN and CDR2 SYDVKM. There are 10 residues in the CDR3. Trimming took 8 bases from V and 13 from J, leaving 14 bases between them. CDR3 amino acids: CASGRGKLFF. CDR3 nucleotide sequence: TGTGCCAGCGGGCGGGGGAAGCTTTTCTTT.

The chain has TRBV11-3 and TRBJ2-7; 7 bases map to TRBD2. From germline, CDR1 is SGHNT and CDR2 YENEEA. With 1 base clipped from V and 3 bases from J, the junction kept 6 bases outside the gene matches. This CDR3 spans 15 amino acids. CDR3 loop: CASSLGPSGFYEQYF. The CDR3 nucleotides are TGTGCCAGCAGCTTAGGGCCTAGCGGATTCTACGAGCAGTACTTC.

This chain links TRBV4-3 with TRBJ2-2; D is ambiguous. This CDR3 spans 14 amino acids. V gave up 1 base and J gave up 5 bases, with 8 bases separating them. Germline loops: CDR1 LGHNA, CDR2 YSLEER. The CDR3 region has the DNA TGCGCCAGCAGCCAAGTACCCAGGACCGGGGAGCTGTTTTTT. Translating gives CASSQVPRTGELFF.

The sample holds one count of this clone. The chain uses TRBV9 and TRBJ2-5; D is possibly TRBD1 (6 bases). V lost 0 bases to trimming and J lost 4 bases, with 10 bases between them. Germline loops: CDR1 SGDLS, CDR2 YYNGEE. The CDR3 extends over 14 amino acids. CDR3 loop: CASSVEGVGETQYF. CDR3 coding DNA: TGTGCCAGCAGCGTAGAGGGGGTGGGAGAGACCCAGTACTTC.

The chain uses TRBV4-3 and TRBJ1-6; TRBD1 agrees at 8 bases. Germline V lookup: CDR1 LGHNA, CDR2 YSLEER. The V segment lost 4 bases and the J segment 9 bases; nucleotides outside the gene matches: 11. There are 16 residues in the CDR3. CDR3 residues: CASSPRTGKGGSPLHF. CDR3 coding DNA: TGCGCCAGCAGCCCAAGGACAGGGAAAGGGGGTTCACCCCTCCACTTT.

The chain recombines TRBV5-6 with TRBJ1-3; D is perhaps TRBD1 (6 bases). Trimming shortened V by 4 bases and J by 2 bases, and 10 bases separated the two germline ends. Germline lookup yields CDR1 SGHDT and CDR2 YYEEEE. This CDR3 is built from 14 residues. The CDR3, as DNA: TGTGCCAGCAGCCTAACAGGGACTGGAAACACCATATATTTT. Residues: CASSLTGTGNTIYF.

V and J are TRBV28 and TRBJ1-2; D call uncertain. V was clipped by 3 bases and J by 4 bases, with 6 bases between them. Germline lookup yields CDR1 MDHEN and CDR2 SYDVKM. The CDR3 loop spans 12 amino acids. CDR3 sequence reads: CASSFRSYGYTF. CDR3 nucleotide sequence: TGTGCCAGCAGTTTTCGCTCCTATGGCTACACCTTC.

This clone occurred once. The rearrangement joins TRBV7-2 to TRBJ1-3; D gene ambiguous. The germline V and J ends were trimmed by 3 bases and 4 bases, with 16 bases remaining between them. The CDR3 spans 16 residues. Germline CDR1 SGHTA, CDR2 FQGNSA. For the CDR3, the DNA is TGTGCCAGCAGCTTGGACGGTATTGGTGGCGGAAACACCATATATTTT. This codes for CASSLDGIGGGNTIYF.

This rearrangement joins TRBV7-9 to TRBJ2-7; the D is unclear. The V and J ends lost 0 bases and 5 bases respectively, with 11 bases between them. This CDR3 is built from 14 residues. Germline V gene sequence: CDR1 SEHNR, CDR2 FQNEAQ (reference sequence). CDR3 sequence (DNA): TGTGCCAGCAGCTTAGCTCGGTCCCCGCACGAGCAGTACTTC. It encodes CASSLARSPHEQYF.

The V and J genes are TRBV10-3 and TRBJ2-5; D perhaps matches TRBD2 (7 bases). The CDR3 loop spans 15 amino acids. Trimming shortened V by 8 bases and J by 0 bases, and 16 bases separated the two germline ends. Germline assignment: CDR1 ENHRY and CDR2 SYGVKD. CDR3 sequence (DNA): TGTGCCATCGGGCGGGCGGGGGCAGACCAAGAGACCCAGTACTTC. Residues: CAIGRAGADQETQYF.

The V call is TRBV18, the J call TRBJ1-5; D gene unclear. This CDR3 comprises 14 residues. Deletions cut 2 bases from V and 6 bases from J, with 11 bases between. CDR1 is KGHSH and CDR2 is LQKENI in the germline V gene. CDR3 residues: CASSPDTTTQPQHF. The CDR3 nucleotides read TGTGCCAGCTCACCAGATACGACAACTCAGCCCCAGCATTTT.

The gene calls are TRBV29-1 and TRBJ1-1; D not certain. The CDR3 covers 14 residues. V was clipped by 6 bases and J by 0 bases, with 14 bases between them. Per germline, CDR1 SQVTM and CDR2 ANQGSEA. CDR3 protein: CSVKAAEVNTEAFF. Written as DNA, the CDR3 is TGCAGCGTGAAGGCGGCGGAAGTGAACACTGAAGCTTTCTTT.

The V gene is TRBV7-9, the J gene TRBJ2-5; TRBD1 matches at 11 bases. Trimming took 3 bases from V and 2 from J; bases not matched to a gene: 2. The CDR3 contains 15 residues. In germline, CDR1 is SEHNR, CDR2 FQNEAQ (reference sequence). In nucleotides, the CDR3 is TGTGCCAGCAGCTTGGGACAGGGGGTTCAAGAGACCCAGTACTTC. This gives the protein CASSLGQGVQETQYF.

This clone was seen once. The chain carries TRBV6-2 or TRBV6-3 and TRBJ2-7; TRBD1 matches at 9 bases. Losses at the gene ends were 4 bases for V and 3 bases for J; bases not matched to a gene: 1. Germline V CDR1 and CDR2: MNHEY, SVGEGT. The CDR3 totals 13 residues. The chain's CDR3 is CASSWGQGYEQYF. The CDR3 bases are TGTGCCAGCAGTTGGGGACAGGGCTACGAGCAGTACTTC.

This chain joins TRBV19 and TRBJ1-1; TRBD1 agrees at 8 bases. There are 14 residues in the CDR3. V was clipped by 3 bases and J by 10 bases; unmatched bases: 10. CDR1 and CDR2 (germline): LNHDA, SQIVND (reference sequence). CDR3 sequence (DNA): TGTGCCAGTAGTATTCAAGAGGGGACAGGAGCAGCTTTCTTT. As protein: CASSIQEGTGAAFF.